These 4 T cell receptor beta chains were all obtained from the same sample, sequenced in a study of cytotoxic CD8 clonotypes in ibrutinib-treated CLL. TCRdb's table, derived via immunoSEQ multiplex PCR, lists solely in-frame clones and lacks some. The sample consists of fewer than 30,000 clones, about 72% of them appearing once. Sequenced material: PBMCs, taken after 24 months of ibrutinib treatment. The receptor source for this set is a human donor with chronic lymphocytic leukemia.

CDR3: CASSLEQGSNQPQHF. CDR3 DNA: TGTGCCAGCAGCTTAGAGCAGGGTAGCAATCAGCCCCAGCATTTT. The V call is TRBV7-9, the J call TRBJ1-5; D possibly corresponds to TRBD1 (5 bases). The V end lost 1 base, the J end lost 0 bases, and 7 bases lay between the germline ends. The CDR3 has 15 residues. Germline values: CDR1 SEHNR, CDR2 FQNEAQ (reference sequence).

V gene TRBV19 combines with J gene TRBJ1-1; D remains unclear. This CDR3 is 13 amino acids long. V was cut by 7 bases and J by 1 base, with 10 bases left in between. From germline, CDR1 is LNHDA and CDR2 SQIVND (reference sequence). CDR3 region: CASIHRGNTEAFF. CDR3 nucleotide sequence: TGTGCCAGTATTCACCGCGGGAACACTGAAGCTTTCTTT. The complete variable domain, with remaining parts taken from reference TRBV19 and TRBJ1-1, reads DGGITQSPKYLFRKEGQNVTLSCEQNLNHDAMYWYRQDPGQGLRLIYYSQIVNDFQKGDIAEGYSVSREKKESFPLTVTSAQKNPTAFYLCASIHRGNTEAFFGQGTRLTVV.

The chain couples TRBV18 to TRBJ1-2; TRBD1 aligns across 7 bases. The germline gives CDR1 KGHSH, CDR2 LQKENI. V shed 3 bases, J shed 2 bases, and the junction held 9 bases outside the gene matches. The CDR3 runs to 16 residues. DNA of the CDR3: TGTGCCAGCTCACCGCGAGGGGGCGATCTGAACTATGGCTACACCTTC. This sequence encodes CASSPRGGDLNYGYTF.

The chain has TRBV11-2 and TRBJ1-2; D remains unclear. There are 13 residues in the CDR3. CDR1 is SGHAT, CDR2 FQNNGV, per germline. Trimming left V 1 base short and J 3 bases short, with 6 bases between. The CDR3 reads CASSLATDYGYTF. The CDR3, as DNA: TGTGCCAGCAGCTTAGCTACGGACTATGGCTACACCTTC.